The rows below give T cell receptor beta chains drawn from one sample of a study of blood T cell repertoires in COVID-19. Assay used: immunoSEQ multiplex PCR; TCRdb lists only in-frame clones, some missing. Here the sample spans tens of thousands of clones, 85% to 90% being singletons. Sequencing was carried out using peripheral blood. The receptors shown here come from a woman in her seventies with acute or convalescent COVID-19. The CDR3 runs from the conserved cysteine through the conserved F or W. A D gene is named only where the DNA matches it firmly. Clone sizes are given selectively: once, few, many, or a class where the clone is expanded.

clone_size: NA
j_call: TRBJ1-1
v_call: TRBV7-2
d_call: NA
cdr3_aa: CASSPRTRTEAFF
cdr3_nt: TGTGCCAGCAGCCCGAGAACGAGAACTGAAGCTTTCTTT

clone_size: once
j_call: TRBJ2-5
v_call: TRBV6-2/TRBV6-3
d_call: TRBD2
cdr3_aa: CASSWGSGGQETQYF
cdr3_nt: TGTGCCAGCAGTTGGGGTAGCGGGGGGCAAGAGACCCAGTACTTC

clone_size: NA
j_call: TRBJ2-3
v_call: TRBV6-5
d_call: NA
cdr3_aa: CAALLADRTDTQYF
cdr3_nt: TGTGCCGCCCTGTTAGCAGACCGCACAGATACGCAGTATTTT

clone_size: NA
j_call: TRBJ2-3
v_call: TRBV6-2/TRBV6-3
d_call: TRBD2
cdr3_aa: CASSGLAGDTQYF
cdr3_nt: TGTGCCAGCAGTGGACTAGCGGGCGATACGCAGTATTTT

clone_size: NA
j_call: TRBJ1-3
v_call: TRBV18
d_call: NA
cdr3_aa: CASSGSAAKGNTIYF
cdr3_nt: TGTGCCAGCTCAGGATCCGCGGCTAAGGGAAACACCATATATTTT

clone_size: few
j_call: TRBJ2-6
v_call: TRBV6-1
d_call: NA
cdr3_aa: CASSEDNSGANVLTF
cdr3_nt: TGTGCCAGCAGTGAAGACAACTCTGGGGCCAACGTCCTGACTTTC

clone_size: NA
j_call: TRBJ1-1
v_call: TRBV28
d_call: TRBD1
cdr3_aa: CASSLPTGDTEAFF
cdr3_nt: TGTGCCAGCAGTTTACCGACAGGGGACACTGAAGCTTTCTTT

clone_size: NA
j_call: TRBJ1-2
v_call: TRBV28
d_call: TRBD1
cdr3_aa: CASSTGGQGVANYGYTF
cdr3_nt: TGTGCCAGCAGCACAGGGGGACAGGGCGTCGCTAACTATGGCTACACCTTC

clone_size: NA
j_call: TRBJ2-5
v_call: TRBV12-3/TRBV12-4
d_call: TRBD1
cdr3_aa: CASTRQGAETQYF
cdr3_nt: TGTGCCAGCACCCGACAGGGGGCGGAGACCCAGTACTTC

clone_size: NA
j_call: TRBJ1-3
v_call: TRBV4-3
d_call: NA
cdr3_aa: CASSQGGTGRGNTIYF
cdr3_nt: TGCGCCAGCAGCCAAGGGGGGACCGGGAGGGGAAACACCATATATTTT

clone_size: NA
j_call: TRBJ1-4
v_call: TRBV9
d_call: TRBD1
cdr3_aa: CASSVGDRGSEKLFF
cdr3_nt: TGTGCCAGCAGCGTAGGGGACAGGGGAAGTGAAAAACTGTTTTTT

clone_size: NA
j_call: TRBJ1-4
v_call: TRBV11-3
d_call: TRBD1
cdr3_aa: CASSHRDRVEKLFF
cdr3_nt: TGTGCCAGCAGCCACCGGGACAGGGTTGAAAAACTGTTTTTT

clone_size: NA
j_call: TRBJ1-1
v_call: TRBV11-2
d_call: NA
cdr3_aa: CASSLGANTEAFF
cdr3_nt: TGTGCCAGCAGCTTAGGGGCGAACACTGAAGCTTTCTTT

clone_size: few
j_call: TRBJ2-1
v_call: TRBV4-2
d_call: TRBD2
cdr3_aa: CASSHGLAVEHEQFF
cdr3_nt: TGTGCCAGCAGCCACGGACTAGCCGTGGAACATGAGCAGTTCTTC

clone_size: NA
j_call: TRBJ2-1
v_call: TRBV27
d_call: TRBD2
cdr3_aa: CASSLSGGLANEQFF
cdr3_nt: TGTGCCAGCAGTTTATCCGGGGGACTAGCGAATGAGCAGTTCTTC

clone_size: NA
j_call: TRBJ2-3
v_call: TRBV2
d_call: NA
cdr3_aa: CASRSPGTDTQYF
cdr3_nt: TGTGCCAGCCGGTCACCAGGTACAGATACGCAGTATTTT

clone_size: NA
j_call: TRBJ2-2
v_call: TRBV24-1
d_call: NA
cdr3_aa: CATSLAQNTGELFF
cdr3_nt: TGTGCCACCAGTTTAGCACAGAACACCGGGGAGCTGTTTTTT

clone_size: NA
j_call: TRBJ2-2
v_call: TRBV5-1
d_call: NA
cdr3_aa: CASSFTSSGELFF
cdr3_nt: TGCGCCAGCAGCTTCACTAGTTCCGGGGAGCTGTTTTTT

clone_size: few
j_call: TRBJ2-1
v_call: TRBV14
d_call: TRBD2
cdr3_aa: CASSQFRLAGGLDEQFF
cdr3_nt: TGTGCCAGCAGCCAGTTTAGACTAGCGGGAGGATTGGATGAGCAGTTCTTC

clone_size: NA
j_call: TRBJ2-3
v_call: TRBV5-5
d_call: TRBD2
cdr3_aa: CASSFWRTSGTDTQYF
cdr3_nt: TGTGCCAGCAGCTTCTGGAGGACTAGCGGCACAGATACGCAGTATTTT

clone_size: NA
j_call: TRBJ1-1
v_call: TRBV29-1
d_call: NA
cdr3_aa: CSVEYSAEAFF
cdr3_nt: TGCAGCGTTGAATACTCCGCTGAAGCTTTCTTT

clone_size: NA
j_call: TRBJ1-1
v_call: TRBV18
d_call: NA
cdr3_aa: CASSPSRSDTEAFF
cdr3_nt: TGTGCCAGCTCACCATCGAGGAGTGACACTGAAGCTTTCTTT

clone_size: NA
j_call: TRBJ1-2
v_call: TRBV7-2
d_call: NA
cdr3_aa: CASSPGTSPYGYTF
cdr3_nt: TGTGCCAGCAGCCCCGGGACATCTCCCTATGGCTACACCTTC

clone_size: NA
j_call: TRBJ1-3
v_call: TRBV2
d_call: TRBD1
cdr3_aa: CASSGTGGTIYF
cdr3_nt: TGTGCCAGCAGTGGGACAGGGGGAACCATATATTTT

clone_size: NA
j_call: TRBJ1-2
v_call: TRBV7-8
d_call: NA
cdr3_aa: CASSPQENYGYTF
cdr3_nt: TGTGCCAGCAGCCCTCAAGAGAACTATGGCTACACCTTC

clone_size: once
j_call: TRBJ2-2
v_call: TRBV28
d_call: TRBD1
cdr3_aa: CASSFSGQGRGRNTGELFF
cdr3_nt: TGTGCCAGCAGTTTCTCCGGACAGGGGAGAGGGCGGAACACCGGGGAGCTGTTTTTT

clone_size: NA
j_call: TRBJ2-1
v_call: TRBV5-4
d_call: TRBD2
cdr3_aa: CASSLASASGTEQFF
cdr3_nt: TGTGCCAGCAGCTTGGCCTCAGCTAGCGGGACGGAGCAGTTCTTC

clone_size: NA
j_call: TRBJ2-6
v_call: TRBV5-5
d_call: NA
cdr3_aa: CASSFYGANVLTF
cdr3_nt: TGTGCCAGCAGCTTCTATGGGGCCAACGTCCTGACTTTC

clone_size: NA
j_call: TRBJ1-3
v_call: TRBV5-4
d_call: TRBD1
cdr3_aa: CASRPGAGGGNTIYF
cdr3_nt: TGTGCCAGCAGGCCTGGTGCAGGGGGCGGAAACACCATATATTTT

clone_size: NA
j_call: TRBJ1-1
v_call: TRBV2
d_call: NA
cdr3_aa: CASNLQGNTEAFF
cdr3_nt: TGTGCCAGCAACCTACAGGGGAACACTGAAGCTTTCTTT

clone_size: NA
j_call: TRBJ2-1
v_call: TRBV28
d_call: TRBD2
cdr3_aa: CASSVLAGVSEQFF
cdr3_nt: TGTGCCAGCAGTGTACTAGCGGGAGTGAGTGAGCAGTTCTTC

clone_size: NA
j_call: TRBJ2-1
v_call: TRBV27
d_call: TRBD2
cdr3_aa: CASSLLAGAYNEQFF
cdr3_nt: TGTGCCAGCAGTTTGCTAGCGGGGGCCTACAATGAGCAGTTCTTC

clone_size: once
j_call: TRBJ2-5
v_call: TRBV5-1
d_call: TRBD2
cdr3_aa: CASRPAGETQYF
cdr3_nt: TGCGCCAGCCGACCAGCGGGGGAGACCCAGTACTTC

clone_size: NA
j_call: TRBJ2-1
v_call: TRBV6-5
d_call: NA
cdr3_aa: CASAGLTYNEQFF
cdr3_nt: TGTGCCAGCGCTGGACTCACATACAATGAGCAGTTCTTC

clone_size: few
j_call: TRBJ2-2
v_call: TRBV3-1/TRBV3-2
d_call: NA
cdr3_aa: CASTPQGAGELFF
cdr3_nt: TGTGCCAGCACCCCACAGGGAGCCGGGGAGCTGTTTTTT

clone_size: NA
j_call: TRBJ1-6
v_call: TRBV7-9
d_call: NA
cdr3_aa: CASSLYRGSVQIFDSPLHF
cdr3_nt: TGTGCCAGCAGCTTATACCGAGGGTCGGTCCAGATCTTCGACTCACCCCTCCACTTT

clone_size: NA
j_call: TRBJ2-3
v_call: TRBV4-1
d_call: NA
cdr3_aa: CASSQGGQGTQYF
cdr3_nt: TGCGCCAGCAGCCAAGGGGGACAAGGGACGCAGTATTTT

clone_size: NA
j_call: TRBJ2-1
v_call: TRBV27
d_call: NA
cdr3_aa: CASSTFRGTGSYNEQFF
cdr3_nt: TGTGCCAGCAGTACCTTCCGGGGGACGGGCTCCTACAATGAGCAGTTCTTC

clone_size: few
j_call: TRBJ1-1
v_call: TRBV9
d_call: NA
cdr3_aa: CASSVAPGGTEAFF
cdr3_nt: TGTGCCAGCAGCGTAGCTCCCGGGGGGACTGAAGCTTTCTTT

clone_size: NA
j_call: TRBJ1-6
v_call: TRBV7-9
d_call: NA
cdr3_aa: CASSLGAADNSPLHF
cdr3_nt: TGTGCCAGCAGCTTAGGGGCAGCGGATAATTCACCCCTCCACTTT

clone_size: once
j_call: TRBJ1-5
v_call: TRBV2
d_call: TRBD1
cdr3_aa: CASSSDRGWTQPQHF
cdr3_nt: TGTGCCAGCAGTTCGGACAGGGGATGGACTCAGCCCCAGCATTTT

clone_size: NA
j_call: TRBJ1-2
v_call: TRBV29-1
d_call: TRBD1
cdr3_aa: CSAQGTADYGYTF
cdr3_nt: TGCAGCGCCCAAGGGACAGCCGACTATGGCTACACCTTC

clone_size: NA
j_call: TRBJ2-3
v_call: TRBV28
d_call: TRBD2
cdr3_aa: CASSSPTSGESDTQYF
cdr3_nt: TGTGCCAGCAGTTCCCCAACTAGCGGGGAGTCAGATACGCAGTATTTT

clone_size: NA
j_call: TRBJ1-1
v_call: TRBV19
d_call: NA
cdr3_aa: CASSTGEGTEAFF
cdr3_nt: TGTGCCAGTAGTACAGGGGAGGGCACTGAAGCTTTCTTT

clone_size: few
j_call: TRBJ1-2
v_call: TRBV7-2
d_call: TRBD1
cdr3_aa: CASSSDRGNGYTF
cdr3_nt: TGTGCCAGCAGCTCCGACAGGGGGAATGGCTACACCTTC

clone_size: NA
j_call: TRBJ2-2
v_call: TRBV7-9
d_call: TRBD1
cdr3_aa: CASSRGGLTTGELFF
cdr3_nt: TGTGCCAGCAGCCGAGGGGGCCTAACAACCGGGGAGCTGTTTTTT

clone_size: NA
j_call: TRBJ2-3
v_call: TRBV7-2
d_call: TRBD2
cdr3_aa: CASSLVAGVPDTQYF
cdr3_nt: TGTGCCAGCAGCTTAGTAGCGGGGGTGCCAGATACGCAGTATTTT

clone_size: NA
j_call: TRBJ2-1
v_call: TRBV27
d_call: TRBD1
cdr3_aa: CASSSGTGSNEQFF
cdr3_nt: TGTGCCAGCAGTTCCGGGACAGGGTCCAATGAGCAGTTCTTC

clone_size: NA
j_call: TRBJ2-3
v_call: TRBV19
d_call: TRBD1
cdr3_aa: CASKQDRGQGDTQYF
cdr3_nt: TGTGCCAGTAAACAGGACAGGGGGCAAGGAGATACGCAGTATTTT

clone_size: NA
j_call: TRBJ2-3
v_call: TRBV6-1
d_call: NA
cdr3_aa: CASSDGFRPDTQYF
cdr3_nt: TGTGCCAGCAGTGACGGGTTCCGTCCAGATACGCAGTATTTT

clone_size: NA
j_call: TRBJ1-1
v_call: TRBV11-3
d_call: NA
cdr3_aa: CASSLDFGTEAFF
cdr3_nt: TGTGCCAGCAGCTTAGATTTCGGGACTGAAGCTTTCTTT

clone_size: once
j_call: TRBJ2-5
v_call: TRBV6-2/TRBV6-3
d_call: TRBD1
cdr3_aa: CASSYGQGANQETQYF
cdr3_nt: TGTGCCAGCAGTTACGGGCAGGGGGCGAACCAAGAGACCCAGTACTTC

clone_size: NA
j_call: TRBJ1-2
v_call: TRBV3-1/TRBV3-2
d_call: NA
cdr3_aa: CASSQTAGGYTF
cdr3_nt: TGTGCCAGCAGCCAGACAGCGGGGGGCTACACCTTC